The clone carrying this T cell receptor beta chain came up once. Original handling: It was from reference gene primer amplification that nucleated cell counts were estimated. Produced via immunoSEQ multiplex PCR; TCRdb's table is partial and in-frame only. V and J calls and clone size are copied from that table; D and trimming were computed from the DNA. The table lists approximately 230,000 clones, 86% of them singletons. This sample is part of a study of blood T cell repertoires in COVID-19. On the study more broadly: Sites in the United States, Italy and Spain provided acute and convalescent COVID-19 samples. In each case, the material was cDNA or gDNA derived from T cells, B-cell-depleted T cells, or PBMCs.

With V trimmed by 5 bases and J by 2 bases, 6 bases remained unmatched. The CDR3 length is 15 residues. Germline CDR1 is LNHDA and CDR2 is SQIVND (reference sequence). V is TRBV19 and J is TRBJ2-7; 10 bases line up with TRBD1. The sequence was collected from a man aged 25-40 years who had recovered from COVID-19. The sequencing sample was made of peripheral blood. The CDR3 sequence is CASSSFGTGAYEQYF. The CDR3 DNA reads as TGTGCCAGTAGTTCTTTCGGGACAGGGGCCTACGAGCAGTACTTC.